One and the same sample provided the 17 T cell receptor beta chains below, sequenced in a study of blood T cell dynamics during melanoma immunotherapy. As for time point: week 3, after first cycle of checkpoint inhibitor. The method was immunoSEQ multiplex PCR; TCRdb's version includes in-frame clones alone and lacks a portion of them. The table has about 1,900 clones, roughly 93% seen once. The sequencing used effector memory CD8+ T cells from blood, collected from a patient treated with checkpoint blockade. All receptors come from a human donor with melanoma.

V is TRBV4-3 and J is TRBJ1-4; D remains unclear. The CDR3 loop spans 15 amino acids. Germline-derived CDR1 and CDR2 are LGHNA and YSLEER. Trimming stripped 4 bases from V and 4 bases from J, with 13 bases between. CDR3 loop: CASSRLWQSNEKLFF. CDR3 in DNA: TGCGCCAGCAGCCGGCTTTGGCAAAGTAATGAAAAACTGTTTTTT.

V and J are TRBV4-2 and TRBJ2-7; 8 bases match TRBD1. V lost 1 base to trimming and J lost 5 bases; unmatched junction nucleotides: 10. Germline values: CDR1 LGHNA, CDR2 YNFKEQ. The CDR3 consists of 16 residues. The CDR3 nucleotides read TGTGCCAGCAGCCAAGTGGTGCAGGGGGCAAAGAACGAGCAGTACTTC. Translation gives CASSQVVQGAKNEQYF.

J is TRBJ2-3 and V is TRBV11-2; TRBD2 aligns across 8 bases. The CDR3 covers 15 residues. The germline CDR1 and CDR2 sequences are SGHAT and FQNNGV. The V gene end was trimmed by 5 bases and the J gene end by 4 bases; junction bases not matched to a gene: 8. The CDR3: CASSPPGTRADTQYF. CDR3 coding DNA: TGTGCCAGCAGCCCGCCTGGGACTAGGGCAGATACGCAGTATTTT.

The rearrangement joins TRBV5-6 to TRBJ2-1; D gene ambiguous. Germline assignment: CDR1 SGHDT and CDR2 YYEEEE. This CDR3 comprises 12 residues. The V and J ends lost 1 base and 7 bases respectively, with 6 bases between them. CDR3 region: CASSLFLNEQFF. CDR3 in DNA: TGTGCCAGCAGCTTGTTTCTGAATGAGCAGTTCTTC.

This clone was counted only a few times. CDR3 in DNA: TGTGCCAGCTCACACCGGGACAGTCGCGCCGAGCAGTACTTC. Encoded protein: CASSHRDSRAEQYF. V gene TRBV18 combines with J gene TRBJ2-7; the match to TRBD1 covers 7 bases. The CDR3 has 14 amino acids. V was pared by 4 bases and J by 6 bases, with 9 bases of the junction left unmatched. Germline assignment: CDR1 KGHSH and CDR2 LQKENI.

The chain's CDR3 is CASSTSTSNQPQHF. CDR3 nucleotide sequence: TGTGCCAGCAGCACTTCGACTAGCAATCAGCCCCAGCATTTT. The rearrangement uses TRBV9 and TRBJ1-5, with D unclear. The CDR3 has 14 residues. Germline V lookup: CDR1 SGDLS, CDR2 YYNGEE. Trimming pared 4 bases from V and 0 bases from J, leaving 8 bases between. Looking up the rest from reference TRBV9 and TRBJ1-5 gives the full variable domain: DSGVTQTPKHLITATGQRVTLRCSPRSGDLSVYWYQQSLDQGLQFLIQYYNGEERAKGNILERFSAQQFPDLHSELNLSSLELGDSALYFCASSTSTSNQPQHFGDGTRLSIL.

The chain is built from TRBV7-9 and TRBJ2-7; 12 bases fit TRBD2. The CDR3 totals 14 residues. Germline V lookup: CDR1 SEHNR, CDR2 FQNEAQ (reference sequence). The J segment lost 6 bases and the V segment lost 5 bases, leaving 5 bases of the junction unmatched. The CDR3, as DNA: TGTGCCAGCAGCCCACTAGCGGGAGGAACCGAGCAGTACTTC. It translates to CASSPLAGGTEQYF.

DNA for the CDR3: TGTGCCAGCAGTGAGACAGGGGGCGGTTCACCCCTCCACTTT. Encoded protein: CASSETGGGSPLHF. The J gene is TRBJ1-6, the V gene TRBV28; 10 nucleotides match TRBD1. This CDR3 contains 14 residues. Germline lookup yields CDR1 MDHEN and CDR2 SYDVKM. Trimming at V came to 5 bases and at J to 9 bases, leaving 4 bases not matched to a gene.

This chain links TRBV19 with TRBJ2-7, with 7 nucleotides matching TRBD1. The junction had 9 bases not matched to a gene; V was cut back by 4 bases and J by 3 bases. CDR3 length: 15 residues. The germline CDR1 and CDR2 sequences are LNHDA and SQIVND (reference sequence). The CDR3 is CASSTPRGGHYEQYF. The CDR3 DNA reads TGTGCCAGTAGTACCCCCCGAGGGGGCCACTACGAGCAGTACTTC.

J is TRBJ2-1 and V is TRBV25-1; 10 nucleotides line up with TRBD2. Germline V gene sequence: CDR1 MGHDK, CDR2 SYGVNS. This CDR3 region has 15 residues. V lost 5 bases, J lost 3 bases, and 4 bases stayed unmatched. The CDR3 here is CASSMTSGFYNEQFF. The CDR3, as DNA: TGTGCCAGCAGTATGACTAGCGGGTTCTACAATGAGCAGTTCTTC.

The chain recombines TRBV12-5 with TRBJ1-6, with 7 bases aligning to TRBD1. CDR3 length: 14 residues. After removal of 6 bases from V and 10 bases from J, the junction contained 9 bases not matched to a gene. CDR1 is LGHNT, CDR2 FRNRAP, per germline. CDR3 bases: TGTGCTAGTGGCCTACAGGGGAAGGACTCACCCCTCCACTTT. Translation: CASGLQGKDSPLHF.

This clone was recorded once. V is TRBV11-1 and J is TRBJ2-7, with D tentatively TRBD1 (6 bases). Germline V lookup: CDR1 SGHAT, CDR2 FQDESV (reference sequence). Trimming took 0 bases from V and 3 from J, leaving 18 bases between them. CDR3 size: 17 residues. CDR3 region: CASSLARGRGAGYEQYF. In DNA form, the CDR3 reads TGTGCCAGCAGCTTAGCGCGCGGCAGGGGCGCAGGCTACGAGCAGTACTTC.

This CDR3 reads CASSLGQTLGGETQYF. CDR3 nucleotides: TGTGCCAGCAGTCTGGGGCAGACTCTTGGGGGAGAGACCCAGTACTTC. The chain uses TRBV27 and TRBJ2-5; D tentatively fits TRBD1 or TRBD2 (5 bases each). CDR3 length: 16 amino acids. V lost 5 bases and J 4 bases, leaving 20 bases between the germline ends. Germline assignment: CDR1 MNHEY and CDR2 SMNVEV (reference sequence).

This rearrangement joins TRBV5-1 to TRBJ2-7; tentative D call: TRBD2 (5 bases). CDR3 size: 13 residues. V was trimmed by 5 bases and J by 4 bases, leaving 13 bases between them. Germline V gene sequence: CDR1 SGHRS, CDR2 YFSETQ. In DNA, the CDR3 is TGCGCCAGCAGAAGTGGCGGGCGGTACGAGCAGTACTTC. As protein: CASRSGGRYEQYF.

This chain connects TRBV13 to TRBJ2-5; TRBD1 might be the D (5 bases). Trimming took off 2 bases at V and 3 bases at J, with 7 bases between the two ends. The CDR3 contains 13 residues. Germline V gives CDR1 PRHDT, CDR2 FYEKMQ (reference sequence). The chain's CDR3 is CASSLLGEETQYF. CDR3 coding DNA: TGTGCCAGCAGCTTACTAGGGGAAGAGACCCAGTACTTC.

This clone was seen once. The chain uses TRBV6-5 and TRBJ2-7, with 14 positions matching TRBD2. This CDR3 contains 16 residues. V was clipped by 4 bases and J by 4 bases; unmatched bases: 6. Germline CDR1 is MNHEY and CDR2 is SVGAGI. The CDR3 DNA is TGTGCCAGCAGTTCTCGTGGGACTAGCGGGAGTTACGAGCAGTACTTC. This codes for CASSSRGTSGSYEQYF.

This chain uses TRBV9 with TRBJ1-1; 7 nucleotides match TRBD1. The CDR3 sequence is 15 residues long. With V trimmed by 3 bases and J by 4 bases, 9 bases remained unmatched. Looked up from germline, CDR1 is SGDLS and CDR2 is YYNGEE. The CDR3 nucleotides read TGTGCCAGCAGCGAGGACAGGAACCAGGTCACTGAAGCTTTCTTT. This translates into CASSEDRNQVTEAFF.